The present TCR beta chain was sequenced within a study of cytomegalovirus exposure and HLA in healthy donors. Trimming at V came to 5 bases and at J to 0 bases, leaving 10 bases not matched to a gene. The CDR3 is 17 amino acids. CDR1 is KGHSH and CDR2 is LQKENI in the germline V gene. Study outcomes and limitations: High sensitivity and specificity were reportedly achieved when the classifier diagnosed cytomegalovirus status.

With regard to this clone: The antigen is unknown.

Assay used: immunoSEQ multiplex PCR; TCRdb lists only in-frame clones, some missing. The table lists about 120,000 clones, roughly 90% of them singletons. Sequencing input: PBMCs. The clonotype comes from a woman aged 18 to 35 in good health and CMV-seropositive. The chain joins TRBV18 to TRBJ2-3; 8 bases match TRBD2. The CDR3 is CASSSLDGGASTDTQYF. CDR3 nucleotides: TGTGCCAGCTCAAGTCTGGACGGGGGGGCTAGCACAGATACGCAGTATTTT.